The present T cell receptor (beta chain) was sequenced within a study of glioma-infiltrating T cells. There are 13 residues in the CDR3. Germline lookup yields CDR1 MNHNS and CDR2 SASEGT. Amplification of TCR alpha and beta CDR3 regions from RNA used iRepertoire nested multiplex PCR. Tissue mRNA or PBMC total RNA, roughly 100-400 ng, went into one-step reverse transcription and amplification. TCRdb re-analysed the multiplex PCR reads in MiXCR, keeping a single row per CDR3 protein. The sample contains 150,000 to 200,000 distinct CDR3 sequences, around 45% of which appear only once. Findings of the study overall: Only very few CDR3 sequences appeared in both tissue and blood. Gliomas, especially low-grade, showed above-expected tissue-blood divergence; non-neoplastic patients showed below.

Turning to this clonotype: The antigen remains unidentified. The junction and the germline gene differ at one end; a read error may be behind it.

This receptor was identified in a human donor with low-grade glioma or glioblastoma, undergoing nonglioma brain surgery, or in good health (not recorded which). The sample comprised glioma tissue, nonneoplastic brain tissue, or PBMCs (not recorded which). The V gene is TRBV6-1, the J gene TRBJ2-2; TRBD1 matches 10 bases. The CDR3 DNA sequence: TGTGCCACCGGACAGGGGGTCACCGGGGAGCTGCTTTTT. Translating gives CATGQGVTGELLF.